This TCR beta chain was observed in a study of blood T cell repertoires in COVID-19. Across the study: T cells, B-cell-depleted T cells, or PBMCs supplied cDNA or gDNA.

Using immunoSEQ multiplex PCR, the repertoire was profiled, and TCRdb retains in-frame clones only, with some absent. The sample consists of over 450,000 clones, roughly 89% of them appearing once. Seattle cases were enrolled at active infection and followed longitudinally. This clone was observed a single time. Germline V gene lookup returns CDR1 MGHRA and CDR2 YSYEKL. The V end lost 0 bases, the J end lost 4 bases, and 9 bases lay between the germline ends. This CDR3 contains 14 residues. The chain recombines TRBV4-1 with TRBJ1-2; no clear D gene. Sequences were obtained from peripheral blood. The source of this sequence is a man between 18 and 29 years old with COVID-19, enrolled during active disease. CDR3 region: CASSQDPLSYGYTF. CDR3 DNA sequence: TGCGCCAGCAGCCAAGACCCCCTGTCCTATGGCTACACCTTC.